The sequence of this TCR beta chain was determined in a study of cytomegalovirus exposure and HLA in healthy donors. Measured with immunoSEQ multiplex PCR; TCRdb has only the in-frame clones, and not every one. The sample has under 100,000 clones; 96% are singletons. The clonotype comes from a man aged 18 to 30 in good health and CMV-seronegative. Sequencing was carried out using PBMCs.

The CDR3 region is CASSPCLAGDGPYEQYV. The CDR3 DNA is TGTGCCAGCAGCCCGTGTCTAGCGGGAGATGGGCCCTACGAGCAGTACGTC. The chain uses TRBV12-1 and TRBJ2-7; TRBD2, the table's D call, lacks a check against the DNA. TRBV12-1 is a pseudogene. The CDR3 totals 17 residues.